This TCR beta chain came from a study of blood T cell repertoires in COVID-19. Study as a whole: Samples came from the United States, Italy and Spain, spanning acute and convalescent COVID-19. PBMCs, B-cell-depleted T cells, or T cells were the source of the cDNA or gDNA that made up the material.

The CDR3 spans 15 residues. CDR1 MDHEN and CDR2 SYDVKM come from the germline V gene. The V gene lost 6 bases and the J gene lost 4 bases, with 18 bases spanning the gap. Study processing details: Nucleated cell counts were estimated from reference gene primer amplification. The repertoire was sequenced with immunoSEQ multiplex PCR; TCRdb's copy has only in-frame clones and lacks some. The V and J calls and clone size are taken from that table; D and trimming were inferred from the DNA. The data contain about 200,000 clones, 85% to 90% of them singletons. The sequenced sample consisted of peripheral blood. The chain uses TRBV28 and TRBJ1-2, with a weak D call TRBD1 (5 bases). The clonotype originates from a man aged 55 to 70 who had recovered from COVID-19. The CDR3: CASSPGGGSGYGYTF. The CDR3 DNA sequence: TGTGCCAGCAGCCCCGGCGGGGGGTCCGGCTATGGCTACACCTTC.